The T cell receptor (beta chain) described here comes from a study of T cell repertoires in ileal Crohn's disease. Study-wide points: Active smokers at surgery had more clonal expansions than non-smokers.

Each sample's TCRB immunosequencing used around 0.45 micrograms of biopsy DNA. Profiling relied on immunoSEQ multiplex PCR, and the TCRdb table lists in-frame clones only, not all of them. The sample gives 12,000 or so clones, 65% to 85% of which show up once; less than 15% is in the top ten. The time point here: neoterminal ileum biopsy at postoperative endoscopy, about 6 months after surgery. Germline values: CDR1 SQVTM, CDR2 ANQGSEA. With 5 bases clipped from V and 2 bases from J, the junction kept 4 bases outside the gene matches. This CDR3 has 13 amino acids. In the case of this clone: Its matching antigen is unknown.

The specimen was ileal tissue. The TCR comes from an adult with Crohn's disease. The rearrangement links TRBV29-1 to TRBJ2-3; 7 bases are shared with TRBD1. This CDR3 is CSVRQGDTDTQYF. The CDR3 DNA follows: TGCAGCGTTAGACAGGGAGACACAGATACGCAGTATTTT.